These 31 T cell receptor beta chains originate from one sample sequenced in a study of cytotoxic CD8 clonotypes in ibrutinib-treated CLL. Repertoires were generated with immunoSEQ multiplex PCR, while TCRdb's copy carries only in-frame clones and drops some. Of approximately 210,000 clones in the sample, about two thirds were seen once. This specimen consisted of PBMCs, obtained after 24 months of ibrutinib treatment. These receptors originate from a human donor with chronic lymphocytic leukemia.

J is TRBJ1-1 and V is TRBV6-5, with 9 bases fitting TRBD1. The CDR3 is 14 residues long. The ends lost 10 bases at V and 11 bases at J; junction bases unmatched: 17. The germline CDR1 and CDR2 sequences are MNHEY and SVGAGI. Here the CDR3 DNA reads TGTGCCACCTACCCACCCCCGGGACAGGGCCCGGCTTTCTTT. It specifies CATYPPPGQGPAFF.

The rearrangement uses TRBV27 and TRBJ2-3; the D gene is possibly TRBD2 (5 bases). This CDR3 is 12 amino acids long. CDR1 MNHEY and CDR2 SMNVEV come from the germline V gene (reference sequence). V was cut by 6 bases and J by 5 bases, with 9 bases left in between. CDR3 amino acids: CASSSGVDTQYF. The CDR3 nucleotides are TGTGCCAGCAGCTCCGGGGTAGATACGCAGTATTTT.

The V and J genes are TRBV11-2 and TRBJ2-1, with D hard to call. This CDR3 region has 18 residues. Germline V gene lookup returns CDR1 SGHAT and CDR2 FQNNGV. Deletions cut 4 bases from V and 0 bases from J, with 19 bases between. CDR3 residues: CASSSHLSILSSYNEQFF. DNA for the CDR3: TGTGCCAGCAGCTCCCACCTTTCGATACTGAGCTCCTACAATGAGCAGTTCTTC.

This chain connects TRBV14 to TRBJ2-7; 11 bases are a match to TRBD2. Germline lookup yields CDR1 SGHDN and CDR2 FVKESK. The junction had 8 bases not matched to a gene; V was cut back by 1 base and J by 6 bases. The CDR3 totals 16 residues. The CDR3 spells CASSQVWTLAGVEQYF. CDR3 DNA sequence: TGTGCCAGCAGCCAAGTCTGGACACTAGCGGGAGTCGAGCAGTACTTC.

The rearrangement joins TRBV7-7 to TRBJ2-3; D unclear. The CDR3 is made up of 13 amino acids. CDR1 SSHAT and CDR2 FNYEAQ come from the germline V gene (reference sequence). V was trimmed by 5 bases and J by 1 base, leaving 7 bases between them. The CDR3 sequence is CASSTRGTDTQYF. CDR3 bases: TGTGCCAGCAGCACAAGGGGCACAGATACGCAGTATTTT.

The CDR3 sequence is CASSQDLDRGRGQPQHF. CDR3 DNA: TGCGCCAGCAGCCAAGACCTTGACAGGGGGCGGGGGCAGCCCCAGCATTTT. The rearrangement uses TRBV4-3 and TRBJ1-5, with 10 nucleotides matching TRBD1. This CDR3 region has 17 residues. Germline V CDR1 and CDR2: LGHNA, YSLEER. V trimming: 0 bases; J trimming: 7 bases; junction bases outside the gene matches: 9.

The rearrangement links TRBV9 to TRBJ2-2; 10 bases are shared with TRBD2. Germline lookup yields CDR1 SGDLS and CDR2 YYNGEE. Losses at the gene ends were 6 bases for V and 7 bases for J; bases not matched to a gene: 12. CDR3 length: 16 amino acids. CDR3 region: CASNPPASGSGGELFF. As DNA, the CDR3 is TGTGCCAGCAACCCCCCCGCTAGCGGGAGTGGCGGGGAGCTGTTTTTT.

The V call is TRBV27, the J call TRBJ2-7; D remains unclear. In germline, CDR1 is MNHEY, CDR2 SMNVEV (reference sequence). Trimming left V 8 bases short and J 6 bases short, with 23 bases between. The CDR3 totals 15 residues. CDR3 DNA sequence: TGTGCCAGCGCTCCCGTTACCGGCCGCCGGGTCGAGCAGTACTTC. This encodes CASAPVTGRRVEQYF.

The CDR3 DNA sequence: TGTGCCAGCAGCCATAACCGGGCCACGCGTGAAAAACTGTTTTTT. Amino acids: CASSHNRATREKLFF. The chain carries TRBV4-2 and TRBJ1-4; D remains ambiguous. This CDR3 contains 15 residues. In germline, CDR1 is LGHNA, CDR2 YNFKEQ. V shed 3 bases and J shed 7 bases, with 15 bases lying between them.

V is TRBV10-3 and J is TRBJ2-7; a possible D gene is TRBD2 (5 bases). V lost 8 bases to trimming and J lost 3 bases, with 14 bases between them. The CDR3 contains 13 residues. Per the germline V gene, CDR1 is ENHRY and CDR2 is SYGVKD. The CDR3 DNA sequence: TGTGCCATCGCCTCGGGCGAGGGCTACGAGCAGTACTTC. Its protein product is CAIASGEGYEQYF.

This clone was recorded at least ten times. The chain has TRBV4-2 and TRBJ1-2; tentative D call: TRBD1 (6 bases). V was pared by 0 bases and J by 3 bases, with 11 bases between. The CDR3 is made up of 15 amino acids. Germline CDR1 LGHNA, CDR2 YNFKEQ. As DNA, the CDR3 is TGTGCCAGCAGCCAAGAATTGGGGGCGGACTATGGCTACACCTTC. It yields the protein CASSQELGADYGYTF.

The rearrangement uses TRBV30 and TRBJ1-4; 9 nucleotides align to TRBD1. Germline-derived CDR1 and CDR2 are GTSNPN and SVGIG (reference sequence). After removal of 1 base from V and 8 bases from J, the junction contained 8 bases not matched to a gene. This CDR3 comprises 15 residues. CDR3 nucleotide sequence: TGTGCCTGGAGTGCAGGGGACAGGGCCGGGGAAAAACTGTTTTTT. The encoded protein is CAWSAGDRAGEKLFF.

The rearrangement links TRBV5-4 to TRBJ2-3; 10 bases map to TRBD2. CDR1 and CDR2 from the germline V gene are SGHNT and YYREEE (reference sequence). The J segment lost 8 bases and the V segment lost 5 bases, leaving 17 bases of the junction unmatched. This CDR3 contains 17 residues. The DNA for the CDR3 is TGTGCCAGCAGTCCTGCGCCATCTAGCGGGAGTAGATCTACGCAGTATTTT. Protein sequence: CASSPAPSSGSRSTQYF.

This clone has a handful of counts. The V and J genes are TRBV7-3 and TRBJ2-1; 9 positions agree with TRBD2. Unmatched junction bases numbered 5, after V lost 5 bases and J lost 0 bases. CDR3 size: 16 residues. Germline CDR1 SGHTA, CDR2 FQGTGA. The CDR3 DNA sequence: TGTGCCAGCAGCCCGCTAGCGGGAAGCTCCTACAATGAGCAGTTCTTC. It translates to CASSPLAGSSYNEQFF. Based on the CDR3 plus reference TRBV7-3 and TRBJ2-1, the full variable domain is GAGVSQTPSNKVTEKGKYVELRCDPISGHTALYWYRQSLGQGPEFLIYFQGTGAADDSGLPNDRFFAVRPEGSVSTLKIQRTERGDSAVYLCASSPLAGSSYNEQFFGPGTRLTVL.

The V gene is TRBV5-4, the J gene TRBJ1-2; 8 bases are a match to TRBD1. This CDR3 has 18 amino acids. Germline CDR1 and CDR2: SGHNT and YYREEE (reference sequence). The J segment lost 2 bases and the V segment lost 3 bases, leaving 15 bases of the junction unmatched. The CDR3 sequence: CASSSVKGQDIHNYGYTF. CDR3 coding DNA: TGTGCCAGCAGCTCCGTCAAGGGACAGGACATACACAACTATGGCTACACCTTC.

The DNA of the CDR3 is TGCAGCGTTGAAGGTTCAGCGGGAGCGACGTGGGATGAGCAGTTCTTC. This sequence encodes CSVEGSAGATWDEQFF. The chain has TRBV29-1 and TRBJ2-1; 8 bases are shared with TRBD2. V lost 1 base to trimming and J lost 8 bases; unmatched junction nucleotides: 13. CDR1 is SQVTM and CDR2 is ANQGSEA in the germline V gene. This CDR3 comprises 16 residues.

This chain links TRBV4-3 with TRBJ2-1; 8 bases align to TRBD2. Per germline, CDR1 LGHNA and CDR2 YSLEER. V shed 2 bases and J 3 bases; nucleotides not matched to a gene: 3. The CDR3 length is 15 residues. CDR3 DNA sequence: TGCGCCAGCAGCCAATCGGGAGGGGGCTACAATGAGCAGTTCTTC. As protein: CASSQSGGGYNEQFF.

This CDR3 is CASSSWVGVRVEETQYF. The CDR3 nucleotides read TGTGCCAGCAGCTCATGGGTGGGTGTTAGAGTGGAAGAGACCCAGTACTTC. The chain joins TRBV11-2 to TRBJ2-5; no definite D call. Germline CDR1 and CDR2: SGHAT and FQNNGV. There are 17 residues in the CDR3. Trimming pared 4 bases from V and 3 bases from J, leaving 21 bases between.

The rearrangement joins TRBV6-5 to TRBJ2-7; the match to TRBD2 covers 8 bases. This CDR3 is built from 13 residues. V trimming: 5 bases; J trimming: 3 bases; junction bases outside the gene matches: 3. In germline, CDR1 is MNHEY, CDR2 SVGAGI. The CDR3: CASSGLAHYEQYF. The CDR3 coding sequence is TGTGCCAGCAGTGGACTAGCACACTACGAGCAGTACTTC.

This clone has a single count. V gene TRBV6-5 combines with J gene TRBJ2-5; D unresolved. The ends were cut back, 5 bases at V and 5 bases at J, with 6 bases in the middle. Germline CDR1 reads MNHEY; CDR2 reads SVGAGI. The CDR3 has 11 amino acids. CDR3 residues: CASSRRETQYF. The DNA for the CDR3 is TGTGCCAGCAGTAGACGGGAGACCCAGTACTTC.

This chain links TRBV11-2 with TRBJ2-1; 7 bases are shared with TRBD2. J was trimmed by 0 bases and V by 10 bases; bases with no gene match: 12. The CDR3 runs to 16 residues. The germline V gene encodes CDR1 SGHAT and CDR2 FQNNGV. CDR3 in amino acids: CATRFGGGSSYNEQFF. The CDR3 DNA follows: TGTGCCACCCGCTTTGGTGGCGGGAGCTCCTACAATGAGCAGTTCTTC. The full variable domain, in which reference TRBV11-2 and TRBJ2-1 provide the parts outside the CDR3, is EAGVAQSPRYKIIEKRQSVAFWCNPISGHATLYWYQQILGQGPKLLIQFQNNGVVDDSQLPKDRFSAERLKGVDSTLKIQPAKLEDSAVYLCATRFGGGSSYNEQFFGPGTRLTVL.

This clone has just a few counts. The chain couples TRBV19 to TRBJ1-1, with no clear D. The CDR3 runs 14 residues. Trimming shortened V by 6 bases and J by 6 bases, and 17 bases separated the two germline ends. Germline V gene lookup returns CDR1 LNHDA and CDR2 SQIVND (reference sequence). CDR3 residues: CASSSQNRDAEAFF. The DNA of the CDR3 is TGTGCCAGTAGCTCCCAGAATCGGGATGCTGAAGCTTTCTTT.

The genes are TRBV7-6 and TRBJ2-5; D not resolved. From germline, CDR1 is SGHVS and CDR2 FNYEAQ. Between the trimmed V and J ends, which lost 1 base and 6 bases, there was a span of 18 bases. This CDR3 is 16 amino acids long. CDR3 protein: CASSLDLVSAAKTQYF. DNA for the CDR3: TGTGCCAGCAGCTTAGACTTGGTCAGCGCGGCGAAGACCCAGTACTTC. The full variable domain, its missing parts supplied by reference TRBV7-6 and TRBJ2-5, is GAGVSQSPRYKVTKRGQDVALRCDPISGHVSLYWYRQALGQGPEFLTYFNYEAQQDKSGLPNDRFSAERPEGSISTLTIQRTEQRDSAMYRCASSLDLVSAAKTQYFGPGTRLLVL.

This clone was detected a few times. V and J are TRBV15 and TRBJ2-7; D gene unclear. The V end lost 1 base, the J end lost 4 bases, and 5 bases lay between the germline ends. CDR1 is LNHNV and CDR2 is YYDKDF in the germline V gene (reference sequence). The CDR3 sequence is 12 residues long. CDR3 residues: CATSRGWYEQYF. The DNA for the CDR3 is TGTGCCACCAGCAGAGGATGGTACGAGCAGTACTTC.

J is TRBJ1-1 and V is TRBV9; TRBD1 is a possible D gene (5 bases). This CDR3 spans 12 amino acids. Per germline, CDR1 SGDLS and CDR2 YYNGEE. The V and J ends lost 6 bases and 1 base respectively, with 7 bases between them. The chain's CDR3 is CASTGTNTEAFF. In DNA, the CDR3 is TGTGCCAGCACCGGGACGAACACTGAAGCTTTCTTT.

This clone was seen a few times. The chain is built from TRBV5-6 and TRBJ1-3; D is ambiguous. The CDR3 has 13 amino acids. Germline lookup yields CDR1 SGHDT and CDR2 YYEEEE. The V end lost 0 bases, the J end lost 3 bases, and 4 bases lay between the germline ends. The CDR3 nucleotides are TGTGCCAGCAGCTTGGCCGGTGGAAACACCATATATTTT. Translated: CASSLAGGNTIYF.

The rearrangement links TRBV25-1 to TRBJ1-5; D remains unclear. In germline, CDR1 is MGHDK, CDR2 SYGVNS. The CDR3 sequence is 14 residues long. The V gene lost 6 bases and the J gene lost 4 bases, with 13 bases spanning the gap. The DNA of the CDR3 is TGTGCCAGCAGGTCTCCGGGCCCAAATCAGCCCCAGCATTTT. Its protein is CASRSPGPNQPQHF.

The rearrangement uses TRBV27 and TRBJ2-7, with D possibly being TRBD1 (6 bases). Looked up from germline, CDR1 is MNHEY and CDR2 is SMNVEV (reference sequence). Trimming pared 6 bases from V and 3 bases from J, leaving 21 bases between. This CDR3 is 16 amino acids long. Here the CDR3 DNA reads TGTGCCAGCAGCCCCGACCGGGACAAGTTCCTCTACGAGCAGTACTTC. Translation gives CASSPDRDKFLYEQYF.

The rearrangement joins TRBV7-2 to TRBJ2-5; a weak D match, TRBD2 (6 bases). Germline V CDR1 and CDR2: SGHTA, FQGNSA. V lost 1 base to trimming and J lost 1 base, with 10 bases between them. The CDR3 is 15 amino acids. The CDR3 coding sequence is TGTGCCAGCAGCTTAGGTGGGGGGTTCCAAGAGACCCAGTACTTC. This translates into CASSLGGGFQETQYF.

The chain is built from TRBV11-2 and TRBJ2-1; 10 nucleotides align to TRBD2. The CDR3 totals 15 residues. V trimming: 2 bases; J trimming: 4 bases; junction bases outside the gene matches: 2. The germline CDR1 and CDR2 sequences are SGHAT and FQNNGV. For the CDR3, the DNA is TGTGCCAGCAGCTTACCTAGCGGGAGTTACAATGAGCAGTTCTTC. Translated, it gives CASSLPSGSYNEQFF. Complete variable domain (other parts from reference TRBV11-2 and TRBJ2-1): EAGVAQSPRYKIIEKRQSVAFWCNPISGHATLYWYQQILGQGPKLLIQFQNNGVVDDSQLPKDRFSAERLKGVDSTLKIQPAKLEDSAVYLCASSLPSGSYNEQFFGPGTRLTVL.

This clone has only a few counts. CDR3 coding DNA: TGTGCCAGCAGCCGGGACAGTTCCTACGAGCAGTACTTC. Its translation: CASSRDSSYEQYF. The J gene is TRBJ2-7, the V gene TRBV11-2; 7 bases align to TRBD1. The germline CDR1 and CDR2 sequences are SGHAT and FQNNGV. J gave up 1 base and V 5 bases, and 2 bases lay outside the gene matches. This CDR3 contains 13 residues. Full variable domain (remainder filled in from reference TRBV11-2 and TRBJ2-7): EAGVAQSPRYKIIEKRQSVAFWCNPISGHATLYWYQQILGQGPKLLIQFQNNGVVDDSQLPKDRFSAERLKGVDSTLKIQPAKLEDSAVYLCASSRDSSYEQYFGPGTRLTVT.